This TCR beta chain emerged from a study of CD8 T cells in Susac syndrome. Study-wide results and limits: Regarding the TCR sequencing and HLA analysis, the study admitted that a relatively small number of individuals were involved.

TEMRA cells were enriched by FACS, while CD8+ and CD4+ T cells were obtained through a negative isolation that was performed magnetically. For this clonotype: Its antigen is unknown. The junction departs from the called germline gene at one end, perhaps through a read error.

When the RNA was reverse transcribed, random hexamers were used with an input of about 0.45 to 1 ug. Amplification of TCR beta CDR3 was carried out by immunoSEQ multiplex PCR, which covered 54 Vbeta and 13 Jbeta segments. TCRdb ran MiXCR on the immunoSEQ multiplex PCR reads and lists one entry per CDR3 protein. The profile shows about 130,000 distinct CDR3 sequences, 80% to 95% of them singletons. The receptor comes from a human donor with multiple sclerosis. Source material: CD8+ T cells from PBMCs.

The CDR3 here is CGSSVPPGEKLFF. The CDR3 region has the DNA TGTGGCAGCAGTGTTCCTCCTGGGGAAAAACTGTTTTTT. V gene TRBV2 combines with J gene TRBJ1-4, with D hard to call. The CDR3 loop spans 13 amino acids. CDR1 SNHLY and CDR2 FYNNEI come from the germline V gene.